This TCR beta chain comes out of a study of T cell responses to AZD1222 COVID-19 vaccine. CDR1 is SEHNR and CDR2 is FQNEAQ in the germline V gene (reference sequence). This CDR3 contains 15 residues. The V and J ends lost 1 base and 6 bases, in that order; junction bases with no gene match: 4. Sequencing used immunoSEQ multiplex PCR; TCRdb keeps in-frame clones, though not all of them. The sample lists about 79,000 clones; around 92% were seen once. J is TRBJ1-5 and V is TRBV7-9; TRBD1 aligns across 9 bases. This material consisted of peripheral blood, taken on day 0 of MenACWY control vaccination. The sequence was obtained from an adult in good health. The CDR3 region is CASSLGTGEFQPQHF. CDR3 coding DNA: TGTGCCAGCAGCTTAGGGACAGGGGAATTTCAGCCCCAGCATTTT.